Below, one TCR beta chain is given with its context. What it binds is not known. Assay: immunoSEQ multiplex PCR; the TCRdb copy retains only in-frame clones and omits some. The table lists roughly 98,000 clones, over 85% of them singletons. The sample belongs to a study of T cell responses to AZD1222 COVID-19 vaccine. Study-level information: Second doses that came at about 4 or about 12 weeks were put together. Study findings and constraints: Across spike, vaccine-associated CD4 TCRs were found, dominant at 160-218 and 743-854. Within unmutated variant regions lay the reported targets of nearly half of spike-specific TCRs. Most donors were white British, females outnumbered males, and clonal diversity was possibly underestimated.

CDR3 length: 11 amino acids. Per the germline V gene, CDR1 is DFQATT and CDR2 is SNEGSKA (reference sequence). This receptor was taken from an adult in good health. The chain has TRBV20-1 and TRBJ2-7; 10 bases align to TRBD2. Material: peripheral blood, obtained on day 0 of AZD1222 vaccination. The CDR3 DNA is TGCTCAGGACTAGCGGAATACGAGCAGTACTTC. Its protein is CSGLAEYEQYF.